This T cell receptor beta chain originates from a study of vaccination and CD4 T cells after COVID-19. Study context: Of the convalescent patients, who were SARS-CoV-2 positive by nasal swab PCR, 9 or 10 had mild and one severe disease. Every culture used as a control got a CEFX pool, an HIV-1 Nef pool, or no peptide.

This clonotype has a handful of counts. Its antigen is unidentified. Sequencing of cultured CD4+ T cell DNA used the Oncomine TCR Beta short-read assay. Via MiXCR, TCRdb re-called the PCR reads, giving one row per CDR3 protein. The sample yields about 19,000 distinct CDR3 sequences, around a third seen once. The treatment: roughly ten-day PBMC culture with coronavirus spike peptide pools or control peptides (ViraFEST assay). Via ViraFEST, peptide pools expanded antigen-specific T cells before TCR sequencing. The CDR3 spans 14 residues. V shed 5 bases and J shed 7 bases, with 15 bases lying between them.

The sample consisted of cultured CD4+ T cells from blood. The chain links TRBV12-3 or TRBV12-4 to TRBJ1-5; D possibly corresponds to TRBD1 (6 bases). The clonotype originates from a human donor with COVID-19. The chain's CDR3 is CASSLGGEGQPQHF. In nucleotides, the CDR3 is TGTGCCAGCAGTCTAGGGGGGGAGGGGCAGCCCCAGCATTTT.